This entry lists 20 T cell receptor beta chains sequenced from one sample in a study of blood T cell repertoires in COVID-19. Clones were sequenced by immunoSEQ multiplex PCR, and TCRdb holds only the in-frame ones, with some missing. Seen here are about 370,000 clones, approximately 90% observed once, and the top ten hold approximately 1%. The source material was PBMCs or T cells enriched from blood (not recorded which). All receptors come from a man younger than 35 who had recovered from COVID-19.

The chain uses TRBV4-2 and TRBJ2-1; 10 bases fit TRBD1. V lost 1 base to trimming and J lost 8 bases; unmatched junction nucleotides: 11. Germline V gene lookup returns CDR1 LGHNA and CDR2 YNFKEQ. This CDR3 is built from 17 residues. The CDR3 region has the DNA TGTGCCAGCAGCCAAGCTGCTGGACAGGGGGTCGGGGATGAGCAGTTCTTC. Its translation is CASSQAAGQGVGDEQFF.

The chain has TRBV6-5 and TRBJ1-3; D possibly corresponds to TRBD1 (6 bases). Germline CDR1 is MNHEY and CDR2 is SVGAGI. Trimming pared 0 bases from V and 3 bases from J, leaving 12 bases between. The CDR3 extends over 16 amino acids. CDR3 amino acids: CASSYSIQGYGNTIYF. CDR3 in DNA: TGTGCCAGCAGTTACTCGATACAGGGTTATGGAAACACCATATATTTT.

The sample holds one count of this clone. This chain joins TRBV5-1 and TRBJ2-7; 11 positions agree with TRBD2. The CDR3 is 16 amino acids. Germline lookup yields CDR1 SGHRS and CDR2 YFSETQ. The V gene end was trimmed by 4 bases and the J gene end by 4 bases; junction bases not matched to a gene: 10. Here the CDR3 reads CASSNSAGLAAYEQYF. The CDR3 coding sequence is TGCGCCAGCAGCAACAGTGCGGGACTAGCGGCATACGAGCAGTACTTC.

The chain employs TRBV23-1 and TRBJ1-3, with a weak D call TRBD1 (6 bases). Being an ORF, TRBV23-1 has a function that is uncertain. Trimming removed 4 bases from V and 0 bases from J, with 16 bases in between. The CDR3 contains 17 residues. CDR3 nucleotide sequence: TGCGCCAGCAGTCTCCCCACGGACAGAAACTCTGGAAACACCATATATTTT. It codes for CASSLPTDRNSGNTIYF.

The CDR3 bases are TGCGCCAGCAGCCAAGAGGCGAGCGGGGGAGAGACCCAGTACTTC. Translation gives CASSQEASGGETQYF. This chain joins TRBV4-1 and TRBJ2-5; TRBD2 matches at 8 bases. The length of the CDR3 is 15 residues. V trimming: 0 bases; J trimming: 4 bases; junction bases outside the gene matches: 4. The germline V gene encodes CDR1 MGHRA and CDR2 YSYEKL.

The J gene is TRBJ1-1, the V gene TRBV28; no clear D gene. CDR1 and CDR2 from the germline V gene are MDHEN and SYDVKM. The CDR3 is made up of 15 amino acids. V lost 6 bases to trimming and J lost 3 bases, with 17 bases between them. The CDR3 region has the DNA TGTGCCAGCAGGACCGGGCCCTGGGAGTACACTGAAGCTTTCTTT. Translated: CASRTGPWEYTEAFF.

The chain is built from TRBV6-5 and TRBJ2-7; TRBD2 aligns across 11 bases. Germline V gene data show CDR1 as MNHEY and CDR2 as SVGAGI. The CDR3 extends over 15 amino acids. J was trimmed by 4 bases and V by 7 bases; bases with no gene match: 9. Written as DNA, the CDR3 is TGTGCCAGCACCGTTAGCGGGAGGGGCTTGTACGAGCAGTACTTC. It encodes CASTVSGRGLYEQYF.

The chain carries TRBV19 and TRBJ2-7; the match to TRBD2 covers 16 bases. CDR1 is LNHDA, CDR2 SQIVND, per germline (reference sequence). This CDR3 has 16 residues. V lost 7 bases to trimming and J lost 5 bases; unmatched junction nucleotides: 8. This chain's CDR3 is CASTDGTSGRAHEQYF. The CDR3 nucleotides read TGTGCCAGTACCGATGGGACTAGCGGGAGGGCTCACGAGCAGTACTTC.

CDR3 nucleotide sequence: TGTGCCAGTAGCAACAGGGGGGTTGCAGCTGGCTACACCTTC. Translation gives CASSNRGVAAGYTF. The rearrangement joins TRBV19 to TRBJ1-2; 8 nucleotides line up with TRBD1. This CDR3 region has 14 residues. The V segment lost 6 bases and the J segment 7 bases; nucleotides outside the gene matches: 10. Germline CDR1 reads LNHDA; CDR2 reads SQIVND (reference sequence).

The chain links TRBV5-4 to TRBJ2-3; possible D gene TRBD2, 5 bases. The CDR3 spans 14 residues. Germline lookup yields CDR1 SGHNT and CDR2 YYREEE (reference sequence). Deletions cut 0 bases from V and 6 bases from J, with 11 bases between. CDR3 bases: TGTGCCAGCAGCTTGGCTAGCCGTCCCGATACGCAGTATTTT. Translating gives CASSLASRPDTQYF.

V usage is TRBV20-1 and J usage is TRBJ1-1; D may be TRBD1 (6 bases). Germline CDR1 reads DFQATT; CDR2 reads SNEGSKA (reference sequence). This CDR3 spans 11 amino acids. The V end was cut by 3 bases, the J end by 8 bases, with 10 bases between. This chain's CDR3 is CSASRGMEAFF. The CDR3 nucleotides read TGCAGTGCTAGTAGGGGGATGGAAGCTTTCTTT.

V gene TRBV6-1 combines with J gene TRBJ1-5; 8 nucleotides agree with TRBD1. V gave up 3 bases and J gave up 4 bases; unmatched junction bases: 5. The CDR3 contains 15 residues. Germline V gives CDR1 MNHNS, CDR2 SASEGT. CDR3 loop: CASSDQNRGNQPQHF. CDR3 in DNA: TGTGCCAGCAGTGATCAGAACAGGGGGAATCAGCCCCAGCATTTT.

This chain links TRBV27 with TRBJ1-1; the D gene is possibly TRBD1 (5 bases). The V and J ends lost 5 bases and 6 bases respectively, with 19 bases between them. Germline loops: CDR1 MNHEY, CDR2 SMNVEV (reference sequence). This CDR3 is 15 amino acids long. CDR3 amino acids: CASSPSPMQGSEAFF. The CDR3 bases are TGTGCCAGCAGTCCCTCGCCGATGCAGGGCTCTGAAGCTTTCTTT.

This clone was detected only a few times. The chain employs TRBV11-2 and TRBJ2-1; a possible D gene is TRBD2 (6 bases). Germline assignment: CDR1 SGHAT and CDR2 FQNNGV. The V end was cut by 0 bases, the J end by 6 bases, with 12 bases between. The CDR3 covers 15 residues. This chain's CDR3 is CASSLETVTSNEQFF. The CDR3, as DNA: TGTGCCAGCAGCTTAGAGACCGTGACTAGCAATGAGCAGTTCTTC.

The rearrangement links TRBV9 to TRBJ1-1, with D perhaps matching TRBD1 (6 bases). CDR3 size: 12 residues. Trimming cost V 0 bases and J 12 bases, with 12 bases left between them. Per germline, CDR1 SGDLS and CDR2 YYNGEE. As DNA, the CDR3 is TGTGCCAGCAGCGTAGGCAGGGGTCGGACTTTCTTT. Translation: CASSVGRGRTFF.

This clone was seen only once. In nucleotides, the CDR3 is TGCGCCAGCAGCCAAGACGCCCTGCGGACTAGCTCCTACAATGAGCAGTTCTTC. It codes for CASSQDALRTSSYNEQFF. This chain connects TRBV4-3 to TRBJ2-1, with 7 bases fitting TRBD2. The CDR3 is 18 residues long. Germline V gives CDR1 LGHNA, CDR2 YSLEER. Unmatched junction bases numbered 8, after V lost 0 bases and J lost 0 bases.

The rearrangement links TRBV7-6 to TRBJ2-7, with 10 positions matching TRBD1. The CDR3 runs 15 residues. Germline assignment: CDR1 SGHVS and CDR2 FNYEAQ. Unmatched junction bases numbered 5, after V lost 5 bases and J lost 1 base. CDR3 sequence: CASSPEGQGSYEQYF. Here the CDR3 DNA reads TGTGCCAGCAGCCCCGAGGGACAGGGGTCCTACGAGCAGTACTTC.

The chain uses TRBV30 and TRBJ2-7, with TRBD1 matching 10 bases. The CDR3 covers 15 residues. Germline CDR1 GTSNPN, CDR2 SVGIG (reference sequence). V shed 0 bases and J 5 bases; nucleotides not matched to a gene: 7. Written as DNA, the CDR3 is TGTGCCTGGAGTGTACGGGGACAGGGGTTCCACGAGCAGTACTTC. Translated, it gives CAWSVRGQGFHEQYF.

The gene calls are TRBV6-2 or TRBV6-3 and TRBJ2-4; D call uncertain. The germline CDR1 and CDR2 sequences are MNHEY and SVGEGT. Trimming stripped 4 bases from V and 0 bases from J, with 10 bases between. The CDR3 is 15 residues long. Here the CDR3 DNA reads TGTGCCAGCAGTTTTTCCCGTCTAGCCAAAAACATTCAGTACTTC. Protein: CASSFSRLAKNIQYF.

A few counts support this clone. The CDR3 region has the DNA TGTGCCAGCAGTGAAGCTACCACCTCGAGCCGAGCTTTCTTT. Its translation is CASSEATTSSRAFF. The V gene is TRBV2, the J gene TRBJ1-1; D unclear. The germline V gene has CDR1 SNHLY and CDR2 FYNNEI. Trimming took 0 bases from V and 10 from J, leaving 15 bases between them. The CDR3 has 14 amino acids. The full variable domain, rest sourced from reference TRBV2 and TRBJ1-1, is EPEVTQTPSHQVTQMGQEVILRCVPISNHLYFYWYRQILGQKVEFLVSFYNNEISEKSEIFDDQFSVERPDGSNFTLKIRSTKLEDSAMYFCASSEATTSSRAFFGQGTRLTVV.